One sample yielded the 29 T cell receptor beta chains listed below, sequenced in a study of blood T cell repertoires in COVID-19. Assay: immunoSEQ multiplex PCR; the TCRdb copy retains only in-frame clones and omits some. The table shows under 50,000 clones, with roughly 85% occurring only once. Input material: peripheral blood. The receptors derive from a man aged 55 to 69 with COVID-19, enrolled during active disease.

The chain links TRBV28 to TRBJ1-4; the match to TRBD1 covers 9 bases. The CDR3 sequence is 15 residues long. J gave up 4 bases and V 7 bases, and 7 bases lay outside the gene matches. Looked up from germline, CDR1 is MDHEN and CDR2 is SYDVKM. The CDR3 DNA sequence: TGTGCCAGCACCCTGGGGGGACAGGGTAATGAAAAACTGTTTTTT. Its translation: CASTLGGQGNEKLFF.

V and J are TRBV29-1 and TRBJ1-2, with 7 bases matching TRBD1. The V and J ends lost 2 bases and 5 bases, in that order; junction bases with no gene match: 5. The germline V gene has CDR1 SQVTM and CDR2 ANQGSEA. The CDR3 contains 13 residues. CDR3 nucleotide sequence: TGCAGCGTTGAATCGGGACAGCCATATGGCTACACCTTC. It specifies CSVESGQPYGYTF.

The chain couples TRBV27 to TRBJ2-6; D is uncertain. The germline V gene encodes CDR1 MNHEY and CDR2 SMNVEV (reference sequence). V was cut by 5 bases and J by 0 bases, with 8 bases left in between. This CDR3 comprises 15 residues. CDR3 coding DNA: TGTGCCAGCAGTCCTACCTACTCTGGGGCCAACGTCCTGACTTTC. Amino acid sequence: CASSPTYSGANVLTF. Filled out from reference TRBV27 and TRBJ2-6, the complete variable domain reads EAQVTQNPRYLITVTGKKLTVTCSQNMNHEYMSWYRQDPGLGLRQIYYSMNVEVTDKGDVPEGYKVSRKEKRNFPLILESPSPNQTSLYFCASSPTYSGANVLTFGAGSRLTVL.

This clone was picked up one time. CDR3 protein: CASSARMGQALAFF. The CDR3 DNA sequence: TGTGCCAGTAGTGCTCGGATGGGACAGGCTTTAGCTTTCTTT. The chain uses TRBV19 and TRBJ1-1; 8 bases are shared with TRBD1. Germline CDR1 and CDR2: LNHDA and SQIVND (reference sequence). Trimming removed 5 bases from V and 10 bases from J; junction bases left unmatched: 12. The CDR3 extends over 14 amino acids.

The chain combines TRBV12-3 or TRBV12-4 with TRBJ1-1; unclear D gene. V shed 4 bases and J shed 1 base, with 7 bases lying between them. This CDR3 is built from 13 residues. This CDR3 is CASSWNRNTEAFF. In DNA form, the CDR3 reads TGTGCCAGCAGTTGGAACAGGAACACTGAAGCTTTCTTT.

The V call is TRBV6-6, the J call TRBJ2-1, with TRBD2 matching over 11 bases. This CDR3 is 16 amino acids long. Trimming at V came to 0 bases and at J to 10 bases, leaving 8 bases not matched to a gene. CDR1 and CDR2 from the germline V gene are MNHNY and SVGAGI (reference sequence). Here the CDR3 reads CASSYSDSGRAREQFF. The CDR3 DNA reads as TGTGCCAGCAGTTACTCCGATAGCGGGAGGGCCAGGGAGCAGTTCTTC.

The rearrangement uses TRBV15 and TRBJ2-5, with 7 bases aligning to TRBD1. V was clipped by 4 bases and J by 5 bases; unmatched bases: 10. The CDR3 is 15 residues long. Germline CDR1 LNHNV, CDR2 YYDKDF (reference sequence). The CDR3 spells CATSTRTGLWETQYF. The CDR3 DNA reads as TGTGCCACCAGCACAAGGACAGGCCTTTGGGAGACCCAGTACTTC.

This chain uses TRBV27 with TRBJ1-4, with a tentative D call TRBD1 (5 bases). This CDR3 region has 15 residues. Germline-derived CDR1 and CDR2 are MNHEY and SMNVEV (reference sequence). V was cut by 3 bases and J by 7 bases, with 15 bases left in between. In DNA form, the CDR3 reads TGTGCCAGCAGTTTGGGTTGGGGGGGAAGTGAAAAACTGTTTTTT. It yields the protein CASSLGWGGSEKLFF.

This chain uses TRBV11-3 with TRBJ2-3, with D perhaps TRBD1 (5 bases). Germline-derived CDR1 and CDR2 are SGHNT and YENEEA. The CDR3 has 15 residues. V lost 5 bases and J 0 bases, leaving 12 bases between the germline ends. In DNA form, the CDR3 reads TGTGCCAGCAGCCTGGGGCCATTGAGCACAGATACGCAGTATTTT. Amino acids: CASSLGPLSTDTQYF. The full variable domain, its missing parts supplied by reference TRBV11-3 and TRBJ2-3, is EAGVVQSPRYKIIEKKQPVAFWCNPISGHNTLYWYLQNLGQGPELLIRYENEEAVDDSQLPKDRFSAERLKGVDSTLKIQPAELGDSAVYLCASSLGPLSTDTQYFGPGTRLTVL.

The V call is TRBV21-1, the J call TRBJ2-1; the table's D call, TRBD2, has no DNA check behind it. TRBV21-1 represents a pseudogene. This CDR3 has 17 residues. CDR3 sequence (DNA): TGTGCCAGCAGCAGTCCATTAGCTACACCTTCCGACGATGAGCAGTTCTTC. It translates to CASSSPLATPSDDEQFF.

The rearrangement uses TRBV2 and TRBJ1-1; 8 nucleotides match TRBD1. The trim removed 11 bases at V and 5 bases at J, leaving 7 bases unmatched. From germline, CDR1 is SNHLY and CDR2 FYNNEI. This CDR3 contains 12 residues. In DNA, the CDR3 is TGTGCCGACAGGGGAGGGGGGACTGAAGCTTTCTTT. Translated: CADRGGGTEAFF.

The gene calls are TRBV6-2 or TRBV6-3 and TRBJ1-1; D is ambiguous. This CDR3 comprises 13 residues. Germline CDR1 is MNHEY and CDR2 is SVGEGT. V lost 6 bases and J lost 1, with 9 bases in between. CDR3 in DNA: TGTGCCAGCAGCCGAACAGCGAACACTGAAGCTTTCTTT. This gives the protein CASSRTANTEAFF.

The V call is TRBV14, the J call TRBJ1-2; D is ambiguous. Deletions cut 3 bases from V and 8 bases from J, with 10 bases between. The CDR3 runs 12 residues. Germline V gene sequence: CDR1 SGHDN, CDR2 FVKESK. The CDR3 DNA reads TGTGCCAGCAGCCAGGCGGGGAGAGGCTACACCTTC. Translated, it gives CASSQAGRGYTF.

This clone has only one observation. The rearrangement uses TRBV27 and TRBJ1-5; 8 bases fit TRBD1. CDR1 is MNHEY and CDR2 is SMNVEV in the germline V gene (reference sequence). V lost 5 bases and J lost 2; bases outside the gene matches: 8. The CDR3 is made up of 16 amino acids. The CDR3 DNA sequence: TGTGCCAGCAGTCCGGACAGGGTATTTGGCAATCAGCCCCAGCATTTT. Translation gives CASSPDRVFGNQPQHF.

The chain's CDR3 is CASSKQGAGTNEKLFF. DNA of the CDR3: TGTGCCAGCAGCAAACAGGGGGCGGGTACTAATGAAAAACTGTTTTTT. This sequence joins TRBV11-2 and TRBJ1-4, with 9 bases that match TRBD1. The germline V gene has CDR1 SGHAT and CDR2 FQNNGV. This CDR3 spans 16 amino acids. V trimming: 5 bases; J trimming: 2 bases; junction bases outside the gene matches: 6.

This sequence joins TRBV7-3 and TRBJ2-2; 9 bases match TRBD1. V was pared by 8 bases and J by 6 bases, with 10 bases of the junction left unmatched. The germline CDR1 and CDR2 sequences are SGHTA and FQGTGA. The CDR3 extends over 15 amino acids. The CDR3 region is CASGTGQGGAGELFF. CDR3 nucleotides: TGTGCCAGCGGAACGGGACAGGGTGGTGCCGGGGAGCTGTTTTTT.

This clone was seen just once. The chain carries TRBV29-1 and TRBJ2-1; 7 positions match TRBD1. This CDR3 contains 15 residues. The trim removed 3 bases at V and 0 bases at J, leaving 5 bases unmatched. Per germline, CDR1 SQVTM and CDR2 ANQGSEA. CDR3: CSVDLGQSSYNEQFF. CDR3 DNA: TGCAGCGTTGATTTGGGACAGAGCTCCTACAATGAGCAGTTCTTC.

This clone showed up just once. In DNA form, the CDR3 reads TGTGCCAGTAGTACCCTACGCGGGAGGCCCGGAGGCAGGGAGCTGTTTTTT. Translating gives CASSTLRGRPGGRELFF. The chain combines TRBV19 with TRBJ2-2; 8 nucleotides agree with TRBD2. The junction had 16 bases not matched to a gene; V was cut back by 4 bases and J by 9 bases. The germline V gene has CDR1 LNHDA and CDR2 SQIVND (reference sequence). This CDR3 has 17 amino acids.

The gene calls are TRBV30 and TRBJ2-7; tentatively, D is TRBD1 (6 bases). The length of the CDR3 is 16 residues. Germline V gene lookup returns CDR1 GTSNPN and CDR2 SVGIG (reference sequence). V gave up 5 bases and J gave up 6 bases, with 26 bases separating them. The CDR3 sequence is CAWASFVGQTPGEQYF. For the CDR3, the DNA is TGTGCCTGGGCCTCTTTCGTGGGACAAACACCGGGCGAGCAGTACTTC.

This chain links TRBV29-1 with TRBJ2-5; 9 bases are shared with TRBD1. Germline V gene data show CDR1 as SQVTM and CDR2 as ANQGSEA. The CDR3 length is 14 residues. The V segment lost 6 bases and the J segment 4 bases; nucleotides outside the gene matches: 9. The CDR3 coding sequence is TGCAGCGTCGGGGGACAGGGAACGGGAGAGACCCAGTACTTC. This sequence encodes CSVGGQGTGETQYF.

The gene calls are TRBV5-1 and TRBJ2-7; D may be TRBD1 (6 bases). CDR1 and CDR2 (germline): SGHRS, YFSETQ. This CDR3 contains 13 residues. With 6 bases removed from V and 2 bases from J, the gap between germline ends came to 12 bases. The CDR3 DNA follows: TGCGCCAGCACCGTCGGACAGCCCTACGAGCAGTACTTC. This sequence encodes CASTVGQPYEQYF.

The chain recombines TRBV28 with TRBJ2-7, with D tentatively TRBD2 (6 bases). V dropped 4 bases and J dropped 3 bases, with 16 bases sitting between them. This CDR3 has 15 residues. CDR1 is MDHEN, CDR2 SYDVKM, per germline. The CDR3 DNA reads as TGTGCCAGCAGTTACGCCGGGACTTCTGACTACGAGCAGTACTTC. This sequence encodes CASSYAGTSDYEQYF.

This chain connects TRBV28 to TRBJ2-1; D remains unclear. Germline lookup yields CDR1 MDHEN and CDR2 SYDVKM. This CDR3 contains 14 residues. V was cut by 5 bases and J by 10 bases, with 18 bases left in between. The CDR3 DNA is TGTGCCAGCAGTCCCCATCGCGTGGGCAGGGAGCAGTTCTTC. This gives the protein CASSPHRVGREQFF.

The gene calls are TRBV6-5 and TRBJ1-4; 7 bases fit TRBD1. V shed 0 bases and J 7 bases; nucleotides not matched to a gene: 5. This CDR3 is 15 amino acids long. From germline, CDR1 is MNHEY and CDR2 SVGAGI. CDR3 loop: CASSYSSRGAEKLFF. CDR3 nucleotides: TGTGCCAGCAGTTACTCAAGCAGGGGGGCTGAAAAACTGTTTTTT.

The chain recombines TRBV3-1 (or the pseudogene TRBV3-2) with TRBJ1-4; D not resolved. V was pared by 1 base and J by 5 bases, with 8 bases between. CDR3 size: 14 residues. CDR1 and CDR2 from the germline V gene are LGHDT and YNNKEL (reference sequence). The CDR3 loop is CASSQAVRNEKLFF. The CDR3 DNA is TGTGCCAGCAGCCAAGCGGTCCGCAATGAAAAACTGTTTTTT.

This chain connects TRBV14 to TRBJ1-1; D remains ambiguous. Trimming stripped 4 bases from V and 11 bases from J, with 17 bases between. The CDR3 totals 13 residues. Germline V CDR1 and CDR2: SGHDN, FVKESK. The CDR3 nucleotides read TGTGCCAGCAGCCCCCCAAGCAGGTCTGGGGCTTTCTTT. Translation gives CASSPPSRSGAFF.

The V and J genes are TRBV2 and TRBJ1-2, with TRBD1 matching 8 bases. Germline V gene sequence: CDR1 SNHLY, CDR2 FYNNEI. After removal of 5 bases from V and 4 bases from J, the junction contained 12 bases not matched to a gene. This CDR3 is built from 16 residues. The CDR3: CASSSSGGPKVYGYTF. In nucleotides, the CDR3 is TGTGCCAGCAGTTCCTCAGGGGGCCCGAAGGTCTATGGCTACACCTTC.

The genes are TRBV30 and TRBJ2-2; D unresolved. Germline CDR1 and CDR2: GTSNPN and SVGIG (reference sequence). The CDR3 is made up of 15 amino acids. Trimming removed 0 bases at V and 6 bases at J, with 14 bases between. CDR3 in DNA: TGTGCCTGGAGTGTAGTGTCTTTAAGCGCCGGGGAGCTGTTTTTT. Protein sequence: CAWSVVSLSAGELFF.

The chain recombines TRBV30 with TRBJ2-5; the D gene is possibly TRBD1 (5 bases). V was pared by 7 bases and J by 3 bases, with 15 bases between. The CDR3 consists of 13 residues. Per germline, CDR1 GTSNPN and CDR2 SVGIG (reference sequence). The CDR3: CASRATAKETQYF. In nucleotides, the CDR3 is TGTGCCTCCAGGGCCACGGCGAAAGAGACCCAGTACTTC.